The T cell receptor (beta chain) described here comes from a study of T cells in Graves' hyperthyroidism and ophthalmopathy (dated by TCRdb to between 2018 and 2021). As for the study more broadly: A discovery cohort of roughly 100 patients, roughly 45 with Graves' ophthalmopathy and more than 55 with stable Graves' hyperthyroidism, was used to find distinguishing TCR V-J signatures. The 100 or so discovery patients were randomly split 7:3 into training and test sets. Whether ophthalmopathy could be predicted prospectively was tested in an independent validation cohort made up of some 20 hyperthyroidism patients plus 17 patients who later progressed to ophthalmopathy. Thyroid tissue and blood T-cell repertoires from about six Graves' hyperthyroidism patients were also compared in the study. TCR Vbeta CDR3 sequencing of roughly 140 peripheral blood samples (over 40 ophthalmopathy, about 75 hyperthyroidism and around 17 progressor patients) is reported in the paper. Following sampling, methimazole starting at 30 mg daily was given to hyperthyroidism patients, and high-dose intravenous methylprednisolone was given to ophthalmopathy patients. Results the study describes overall, beyond this receptor: Sample size was not statistically predetermined, and investigators were not blinded to group allocation. Blood samples also contained most of the expanded thyroid clonotypes (frequency above 0.001), which suggests that blood repertoires may reflect thyroid immune responses. A 13 V-J signature model separated ophthalmopathy from stable hyperthyroidism, with 87.88% sensitivity and 81% to 82% specificity in cross-validation and 80%/75% in testing. In validation, progression to ophthalmopathy was predicted by the model with 70% to 71% sensitivity and just over 72% specificity, a median of roughly 6 months before onset.

The TCR beta CDR3 regions were amplified from RNA transcripts. The first round of RT-PCR for the TCR CDR3 was performed with the HTBI primer set and the Qiagen OneStep RT-PCR kit. Libraries were constructed in a second round of multiplex PCR, after which size selection and purification were performed. The libraries were sequenced on an Illumina HiSeq2000 using paired-end 100 bp reads. In the source study's methods: SOAPnuke was used to process the raw data, throwing out any read that contained adapters or uncalled bases, had a mean Phred below 15, or lacked an exact constant-primer or identifier match. COPE v1.2.5 was used to merge the high-quality paired reads, and each unique nucleotide sequence was defined as a clonotype. MiTCR v1.1 was used to align the clonotypes against IMGT TRBV, TRBD and TRBJ reference segments. The analysis was restricted to V-J combinations with a frequency above 0.0001, which together covered about 99% of the repertoires. A TCS score was defined as the ratio between F50 (clonal expansion) and ExV (chaos), using BLOSUM62-based TCRdist between CDR3 peptides within each V-J. Welch's t-statistics and random forest reduced fewer than 550 V-J features to 10 to 15, which were used in a naive Bayes classifier (R e1071). Thyroid-blood repertoire similarity was quantified with the Morisita-Horn index. Using fastp trimming at Q25 and MiXCR clonotype assembly, TCRdb reanalyzed the public sequencing data and kept in-frame beta chains. All rows with the same CDR3 protein become a single entry with the most common DNA and genes. Clone size and V and J calls follow TCRdb, not the original study. In this sample the table shows about 580,000 distinct CDR3 sequences, 40% to 55% of which occur a single time. Approximately 7.5% of the sample comes from the top ten.

Regarding this clonotype: What this receptor recognizes is not known. No clone much larger than this one lies a single base away; base qualities are absent.

The CDR3 runs 16 amino acids, cysteine and phenylalanine included. Just the 48-base CDR3 DNA is kept, in frame starting at base 1. The germline V and J ends show losses of 4 bases and 5 bases respectively, and no gene match explains 6 bases of the junction. CDR1 SGHNT and CDR2 YYREEE are derived from the germline V gene (reference sequence). A patient counted as having stable Graves' hyperthyroidism if no progression to ophthalmopathy occurred over 18 months of follow-up. Hyperthyroidism patients were newly diagnosed, had a disease duration of under 2 months, and were aged 18 to 65 years. Any patient with an uncontrolled infection, another autoimmune disease, pregnancy or lactation was excluded. Diagnoses relied on clinical symptoms, serum thyroxine and TRAb, thyroid ultrasound and orbital computed tomography. Total RNA was extracted with Trizol reagent, and quality was checked on an Agilent 2100 Bioanalyzer.

The chain couples TRBV5-4 to TRBJ1-4; the junction holds 12 bases that match TRBD1. The receptor was derived from a woman younger than 30 with Graves' hyperthyroidism. Material: peripheral blood or thyroid tissue (not recorded which). CDR3 protein: CASSVPGQGANEKLFF. The bases are TGTGCCAGCAGCGTACCGGGACAGGGGGCGAATGAAAAACTGTTTTTT.